The 21 T cell receptor beta chains below all came from one sample that was sequenced in a study of low-dose radiotherapy and immunotherapy resistance in tumors. Covering alpha and beta chains, TRAV- and TRBV-specific primers were used for the first-strand cDNA. PCR amplification of the TCRs was performed with Phusion for 20 PCR cycles, and it relied on a constant-region primer together with a V-primer adapter. TCRdb re-analysed the reads in MiXCR, keeping a single row per CDR3 protein. The sample shows about 7,300 distinct CDR3 sequences, 60% to 70% of them seen only once. All receptors derive from a human donor with advanced metastatic prostate, ovarian, gallbladder or colorectal cancer (not recorded which). This table probably holds off-target reads from a library built for another chain.

The chain employs TRBV7-2 and TRBJ1-6, with 7 bases matching TRBD1. Germline V gene data show CDR1 as SGHTA and CDR2 as FQGNSA. This CDR3 has 18 amino acids. The junction had 15 bases not matched to a gene; V was cut back by 5 bases and J by 5 bases. In DNA, the CDR3 is TGTGCCAGCAGCATATTCGCCTACAGGGGAGAAAATAATTCACCCCTCCACTTT. Its translation is CASSIFAYRGENNSPLHF. The entire variable domain, with the rest obtained from reference TRBV7-2 and TRBJ1-6, is as follows: GAGVSQSPSNKVTEKGKDVELRCDPISGHTALYWYRQSLGQGLEFLIYFQGNSAPDKSGLPSDRFSAERTGGSVSTLTIQRTQQEDSAVYLCASSIFAYRGENNSPLHFGNGTRLTVT.

V is TRBV2 and J is TRBJ2-4; 11 positions match TRBD1. The CDR3 runs 14 residues. V shed 6 bases, J shed 7 bases, and the junction held 5 bases outside the gene matches. Germline V gene lookup returns CDR1 SNHLY and CDR2 FYNNEI. The CDR3 nucleotides read TGTGCCAGCAGGGACAGGGGGCAGGTGAACATTCAGTACTTC. This encodes CASRDRGQVNIQYF. The variable domain in full, with the rest retrieved from reference TRBV2 and TRBJ2-4, is EPEVTQTPSHQVTQMGQEVILRCVPISNHLYFYWYRQILGQKVEFLVSFYNNEISEKSEIFDDQFSVERPDGSNFTLKIRSTKLEDSAMYFCASRDRGQVNIQYFGAGTRLSVL.

This chain links TRBV29-1 with TRBJ2-7, with 10 bases fitting TRBD2. Germline values: CDR1 SQVTM, CDR2 ANQGSEA. This CDR3 spans 15 amino acids. V lost 0 bases to trimming and J lost 4 bases; unmatched junction nucleotides: 6. CDR3 region: CSVEDYRLAGYEQYF. CDR3 DNA: TGCAGCGTTGAAGACTACAGACTAGCGGGTTACGAGCAGTACTTC.

J is TRBJ2-7 and V is TRBV20-1, with 8 bases lining up with TRBD2. The trim removed 3 bases at V and 2 bases at J, leaving 12 bases unmatched. The CDR3 covers 16 residues. Per the germline V gene, CDR1 is DFQATT and CDR2 is SNEGSKA (reference sequence). The CDR3 DNA reads as TGCAGTGCTAGCCCCCGGCCTAGCGGGCCCGCCTACGAGCAGTACTTC. This codes for CSASPRPSGPAYEQYF.

This clonotype was seen a single time. V is TRBV6-6 and J is TRBJ1-5; 7 bases agree with TRBD1. The V and J ends lost 5 bases and 0 bases, in that order; junction bases with no gene match: 7. The CDR3 is 16 amino acids. Germline V gene data show CDR1 as MNHNY and CDR2 as SVGAGI (reference sequence). Written as DNA, the CDR3 is TGTGCCAGCAGTACGGGACAGATTTATAGCAATCAGCCCCAGCATTTT. Protein product: CASSTGQIYSNQPQHF.

This clonotype was detected a few times. The rearrangement joins TRBV4-2 to TRBJ2-7; no firm D call. This CDR3 region has 12 residues. Germline V gives CDR1 LGHNA, CDR2 YNFKEQ. V lost 0 bases, J lost 3 bases, and 3 bases lay in between. The CDR3 DNA reads TGTGCCAGCAGCCAAGAGGGCTACGAGCAGTACTTC. Translating gives CASSQEGYEQYF.

This clonotype appeared a single time. CDR3 sequence (DNA): TGTGCCAGTAGTATGGGGCCTTCGTGGGCAGATACGCAGTATTTT. Translating gives CASSMGPSWADTQYF. J is TRBJ2-3 and V is TRBV19; TRBD1 is a possible D gene (5 bases). Germline assignment: CDR1 LNHDA and CDR2 SQIVND (reference sequence). The CDR3 covers 15 residues. The V end was cut by 3 bases, the J end by 4 bases, with 14 bases between.

V usage is TRBV2 and J usage is TRBJ2-6; possible D gene TRBD1, 5 bases. This CDR3 contains 15 residues. The V end was cut by 6 bases, the J end by 1 base, with 10 bases between. Germline V gene lookup returns CDR1 SNHLY and CDR2 FYNNEI. In nucleotides, the CDR3 is TGTGCCAGCAGCGCTTACAGGTCTGGGGCCAACGTCCTGACTTTC. Its protein is CASSAYRSGANVLTF.

CDR3 sequence (DNA): TGCGCCAGCAGCCAAGACAACTTGAACACTGAAGCTTTCTTT. It specifies CASSQDNLNTEAFF. The V call is TRBV5-1, the J call TRBJ1-1, with no clear D. Germline loops: CDR1 SGHRS, CDR2 YFSETQ. The V end lost 4 bases, the J end lost 0 bases, and 10 bases lay between the germline ends. This CDR3 is built from 14 residues. Full variable domain (remainder filled in from reference TRBV5-1 and TRBJ1-1): KAGVTQTPRYLIKTRGQQVTLSCSPISGHRSVSWYQQTPGQGLQFLFEYFSETQRNKGNFPGRFSGRQFSNSRSEMNVSTLELGDSALYLCASSQDNLNTEAFFGQGTRLTVV.

The chain carries TRBV6-5 and TRBJ1-1, with D tentatively TRBD1 (6 bases). The CDR3 has 13 amino acids. The germline V gene encodes CDR1 MNHEY and CDR2 SVGAGI. The V and J ends lost 2 bases and 7 bases respectively, with 11 bases between them. DNA of the CDR3: TGTGCCAGCAGTTACCCTGGACAGTTTGAAGCTTTCTTT. It translates to CASSYPGQFEAFF.

The V and J genes are TRBV10-3 and TRBJ2-1, with D maybe TRBD2 (6 bases). V dropped 2 bases and J dropped 6 bases, with 8 bases sitting between them. The CDR3 has 13 residues. CDR1 is ENHRY and CDR2 is SYGVKD in the germline V gene. CDR3 protein: CAISETGVNEQFF. In DNA form, the CDR3 reads TGTGCCATCAGTGAGACGGGAGTCAATGAGCAGTTCTTC.

This chain links TRBV2 with TRBJ2-7; tentative D call: TRBD2 (6 bases). Per germline, CDR1 SNHLY and CDR2 FYNNEI. Trimming took off 4 bases at V and 6 bases at J, with 10 bases between the two ends. The CDR3 has 12 amino acids. The CDR3 region is CASSVRGTEQYF. CDR3 nucleotide sequence: TGTGCCAGCAGTGTGCGGGGAACCGAGCAGTACTTC.

This clonotype was seen a few times. The chain carries TRBV5-4 and TRBJ2-1; D is uncertain. The V gene lost 4 bases and the J gene lost 0 bases, with 8 bases spanning the gap. From germline, CDR1 is SGHNT and CDR2 YYREEE (reference sequence). CDR3 size: 14 residues. CDR3 DNA: TGTGCCAGCAGCCGACCGAGCTCCTACAATGAGCAGTTCTTC. Protein product: CASSRPSSYNEQFF.

This chain joins TRBV12-3 or TRBV12-4 and TRBJ1-3; D is undetermined. The ends were cut back, 2 bases at V and 2 bases at J, with 7 bases in the middle. This CDR3 has 14 amino acids. This CDR3 reads CASSLSSTGNTIYF. The DNA for the CDR3 is TGTGCCAGCAGTTTAAGCAGTACTGGAAACACCATATATTTT.

This clonotype was seen more than once but under ten times. The chain employs TRBV5-1 and TRBJ1-1; D not certain. Between the trimmed V and J ends, which lost 0 bases and 3 bases, there was a span of 12 bases. The CDR3 loop spans 15 amino acids. The germline V gene encodes CDR1 SGHRS and CDR2 YFSETQ. This CDR3 reads CASSLDEGSHTEAFF. CDR3 sequence (DNA): TGCGCCAGCAGCTTGGATGAGGGCTCGCACACTGAAGCTTTCTTT.

J is TRBJ1-4 and V is TRBV28, with D maybe TRBD1 (5 bases). The length of the CDR3 is 15 residues. Germline V gene sequence: CDR1 MDHEN, CDR2 SYDVKM. V gave up 5 bases and J gave up 7 bases, with 17 bases separating them. CDR3 bases: TGTGCCAGCAGTGGGATAGGGACGAAGAGTGAAAAACTGTTTTTT. Encoded protein: CASSGIGTKSEKLFF.

The V and J genes are TRBV6-6 and TRBJ1-4; perhaps TRBD1 as D (5 bases). The ends were cut back, 2 bases at V and 1 base at J, with 5 bases in the middle. This CDR3 contains 14 residues. Germline V gives CDR1 MNHNY, CDR2 SVGAGI (reference sequence). The chain's CDR3 is CASSYGGTNEKLFF. Written as DNA, the CDR3 is TGTGCCAGCAGTTACGGGGGAACTAATGAAAAACTGTTTTTT.

This clonotype was counted only a few times. The chain joins TRBV28 to TRBJ2-7; the D is unclear. The CDR3 is made up of 13 amino acids. Trimming removed 5 bases at V and 2 bases at J, with 10 bases between. Germline V lookup: CDR1 MDHEN, CDR2 SYDVKM. The CDR3 DNA reads as TGTGCCAGCAGTCCCGGGCAGACCTACGAGCAGTACTTC. Translating it yields CASSPGQTYEQYF.

The rearrangement uses TRBV4-2 and TRBJ1-4; a weak D match, TRBD1 (6 bases). The CDR3 consists of 15 residues. Germline V lookup: CDR1 LGHNA, CDR2 YNFKEQ. With 2 bases removed from V and 0 bases from J, the gap between germline ends came to 7 bases. The CDR3 region has the DNA TGTGCCAGCAGCCAAAGGGACACAACTAATGAAAAACTGTTTTTT. Encoded protein: CASSQRDTTNEKLFF.

The V gene is TRBV28, the J gene TRBJ2-5, with D perhaps matching TRBD2 (5 bases). The CDR3 spans 15 residues. Germline V gene data show CDR1 as MDHEN and CDR2 as SYDVKM. Trimming took off 0 bases at V and 1 base at J, with 9 bases between the two ends. The CDR3 sequence is CASSLWMAGQETQYF. The CDR3 region has the DNA TGTGCCAGCAGTTTATGGATGGCGGGCCAAGAGACCCAGTACTTC.

The chain carries TRBV6-5 and TRBJ1-1; D gene ambiguous. Germline CDR1 is MNHEY and CDR2 is SVGAGI. The germline V and J ends were trimmed by 7 bases and 1 base, with 10 bases remaining between them. The CDR3 covers 13 residues. The CDR3 region has the DNA TGTGCCAGCAACTCACATCGGAACACTGAAGCTTTCTTT. This codes for CASNSHRNTEAFF.